What follows are 10 T cell receptor beta chains derived from one specimen sequenced in a study of blood T cells in healthy people across ages. A second PCR of 7 to 11 cycles used a sample-barcoded 5' primer and a J-beta primer mix. TCRdb redid the calling of the 5' RACE reads with MiXCR, one entry per CDR3 protein. The sample shows 1.5 million to 2 million distinct CDR3 sequences, approximately 30% of them seen only once. Sequenced: blood. These receptors all come from a woman in her 30s in good health.

This clonotype was detected only a few times. The J gene is TRBJ2-3, the V gene TRBV10-2; a weak D match, TRBD2 (5 bases). The germline V and J ends were trimmed by 3 bases and 3 bases, with 7 bases remaining between them. CDR3 length: 13 amino acids. Germline-derived CDR1 and CDR2 are WSHSY and SAAADI. The CDR3 DNA sequence: TGCGCCAGCAGTGAAACGGGGACAGATACGCAGTATTTT. Protein: CASSETGTDTQYF.

DNA of the CDR3: TGTGCCAGCAGGAATGACAGGGAACAGCCCCAGCATTTT. This codes for CASRNDREQPQHF. V is TRBV12-3 or TRBV12-4 and J is TRBJ1-5; TRBD1 agrees at 7 bases. V was clipped by 6 bases and J by 7 bases; unmatched bases: 6. The CDR3 is 13 amino acids.

The sample holds a few counts of this clonotype. This rearrangement joins TRBV5-1 to TRBJ2-7; no definite D call. CDR3 length equals 13 residues. Trimming shortened V by 5 bases and J by 6 bases, and 15 bases separated the two germline ends. CDR1 and CDR2 from the germline V gene are SGHRS and YFSETQ. This chain's CDR3 is CASRPLGSIEQYF. In DNA form, the CDR3 reads TGCGCCAGCAGACCCCTTGGGTCCATCGAGCAGTACTTC.

This chain connects TRBV20-1 to TRBJ2-5; D is possibly TRBD2 (5 bases). Trimming left V 6 bases short and J 0 bases short, with 11 bases between. The CDR3 has 13 residues. The germline V gene encodes CDR1 DFQATT and CDR2 SNEGSKA (reference sequence). CDR3 coding DNA: TGCAGTGCAGGGCGAGGGTACCAAGAGACCCAGTACTTC. This sequence encodes CSAGRGYQETQYF.

This clonotype was seen a few times. The CDR3: CASSFGGTNYEQYF. As DNA, the CDR3 is TGTGCCAGCAGCTTTGGGGGGACCAACTACGAGCAGTACTTC. The J gene is TRBJ2-7, the V gene TRBV7-2; D might be TRBD2 (6 bases). Trimming left V 3 bases short and J 3 bases short, with 12 bases between. Germline CDR1 and CDR2: SGHTA and FQGNSA. The CDR3 consists of 14 residues.

The table lists this clonotype with a few counts. The chain combines TRBV24-1 with TRBJ2-1, with TRBD1 matching over 9 bases. J was trimmed by 4 bases and V by 5 bases; bases with no gene match: 5. Germline assignment: CDR1 KGHDR and CDR2 SFDVKD. The CDR3 runs to 15 residues. The CDR3 coding sequence is TGTGCCACCAGTGTAGGGACAGGGAGATACAATGAGCAGTTCTTC. This sequence encodes CATSVGTGRYNEQFF.

This clonotype has more than one count but fewer than ten. The chain has TRBV12-3 or TRBV12-4 and TRBJ2-3; 10 bases agree with TRBD2. CDR3 size: 17 residues. The V and J ends lost 4 bases and 1 base, in that order; junction bases with no gene match: 8. The CDR3 DNA follows: TGTGCCAGCAGTTCTACTCCTCTAGCGGGGGGCACAGATACGCAGTATTTT. Protein: CASSSTPLAGGTDTQYF.

V is TRBV29-1 and J is TRBJ2-2; perhaps TRBD2 as D (5 bases). The CDR3 has 13 residues. Trimming left V 7 bases short and J 4 bases short, with 13 bases between. CDR1 is SQVTM and CDR2 is ANQGSEA in the germline V gene. For the CDR3, the DNA is TGCAGCGGGACTTCTTCGAGCACCGGGGAGCTGTTTTTT. It is translated as CSGTSSSTGELFF.

The chain recombines TRBV6-6 with TRBJ2-3; maybe TRBD2 (6 bases). V was shortened by 3 bases and J by 2 bases, with 15 bases between the two germline ends. Germline V gene data show CDR1 as MNHNY and CDR2 as SVGAGI (reference sequence). The CDR3 extends over 16 amino acids. This CDR3 reads CASSYQRVGATDTQYF. In DNA, the CDR3 is TGTGCCAGCAGTTATCAGCGGGTAGGGGCCACAGATACGCAGTATTTT.

This clonotype was found many times. The genes are TRBV12-3 or TRBV12-4 and TRBJ2-1, with 11 bases fitting TRBD1. This CDR3 contains 15 residues. V shed 3 bases, J shed 6 bases, and the junction held 4 bases outside the gene matches. CDR3 nucleotides: TGTGCCAGCAGTTTCGGACAGGGGGCCTTCAATGAGCAGTTCTTC. Its translation is CASSFGQGAFNEQFF.